The present T cell receptor (beta chain) was sequenced within a study of CD8 T cells in ankylosing spondylitis. J was trimmed by 5 bases and V by 6 bases; bases with no gene match: 4. Germline V gives CDR1 SGHTA, CDR2 FQGNSA. The CDR3 contains 13 residues. Study-level points and caveats: Reported data indicate significant enrichment of disease-linked clones within matched ankylosing spondylitis synovial fluid. Clones linked to the disease showed a CD8+ phenotype. They occurred at relatively low frequencies in peripheral blood. Among TCR beta sequences, a motif of roughly 8 highly homologous variants appeared characteristic of ankylosing spondylitis blood. Both synovial fluid and blood in reactive arthritis had previously been reported to carry some motif variants.

Concerning this clonotype: What it binds is unknown.

Each TCR beta library was made by quantitative 5'-RACE that incorporated molecular barcodes. TCRdb reprocessed the 5' RACE reads with MiXCR, giving one entry per CDR3 protein. The repertoire consists of around 890,000 distinct CDR3 sequences, with 10% to 15% occurring once and the leading ten covering about 0.5%. The source of this sequence is a male donor with ankylosing spondylitis. The V call is TRBV7-2, the J call TRBJ1-5; 7 nucleotides align to TRBD1. Sequencing was carried out using blood, either unsorted or a sorted T cell fraction (not recorded which). The CDR3 sequence: CASSYRGDQPQHF. CDR3 DNA sequence: TGTGCCAGCAGTTACAGGGGTGATCAGCCCCAGCATTTT.